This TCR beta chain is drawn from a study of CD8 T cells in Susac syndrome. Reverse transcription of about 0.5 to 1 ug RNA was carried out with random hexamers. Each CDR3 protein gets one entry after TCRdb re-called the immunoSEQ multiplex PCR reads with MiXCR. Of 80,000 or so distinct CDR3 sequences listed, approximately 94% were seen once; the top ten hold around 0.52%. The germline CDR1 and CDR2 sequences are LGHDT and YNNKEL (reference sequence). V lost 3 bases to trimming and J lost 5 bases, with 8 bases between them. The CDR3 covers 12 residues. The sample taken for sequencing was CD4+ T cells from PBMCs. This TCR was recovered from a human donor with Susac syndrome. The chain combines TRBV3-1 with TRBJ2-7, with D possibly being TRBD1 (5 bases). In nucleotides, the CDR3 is TGTGCCAGCAGCCACTGGACAAACGAGCAGTACTTC. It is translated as CASSHWTNEQYF.